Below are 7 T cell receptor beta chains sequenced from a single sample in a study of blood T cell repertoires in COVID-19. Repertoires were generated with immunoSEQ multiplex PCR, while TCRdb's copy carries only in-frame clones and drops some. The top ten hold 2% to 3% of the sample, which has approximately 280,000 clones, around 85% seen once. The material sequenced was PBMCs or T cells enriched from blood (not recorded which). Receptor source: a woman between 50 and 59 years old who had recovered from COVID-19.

The CDR3 here is CSVEPTENSYEQYF. CDR3 DNA sequence: TGCAGCGTTGAGCCGACGGAGAACTCCTACGAGCAGTACTTC. This chain links TRBV29-1 with TRBJ2-7; unclear D gene. The CDR3 loop spans 14 amino acids. CDR1 is SQVTM and CDR2 is ANQGSEA in the germline V gene. Between the trimmed V and J ends, which lost 3 bases and 0 bases, there was a span of 12 bases.

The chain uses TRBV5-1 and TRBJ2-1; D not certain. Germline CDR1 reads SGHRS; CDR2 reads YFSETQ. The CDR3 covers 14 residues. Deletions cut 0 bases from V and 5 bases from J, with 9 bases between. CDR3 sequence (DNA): TGCGCCAGCAGCTTGGGAGACACGCACAATGAGCAGTTCTTC. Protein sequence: CASSLGDTHNEQFF.

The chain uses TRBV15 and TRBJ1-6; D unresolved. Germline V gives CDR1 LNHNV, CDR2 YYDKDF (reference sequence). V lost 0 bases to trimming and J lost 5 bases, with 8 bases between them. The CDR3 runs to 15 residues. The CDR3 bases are TGTGCCACCAGCAGAGATCTAACAGATAATTCACCCCTCCACTTT. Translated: CATSRDLTDNSPLHF.

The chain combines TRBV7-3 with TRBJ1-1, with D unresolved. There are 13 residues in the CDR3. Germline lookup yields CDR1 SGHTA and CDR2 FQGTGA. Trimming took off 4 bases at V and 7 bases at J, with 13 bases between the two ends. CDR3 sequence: CASSSREGGEAFF. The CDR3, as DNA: TGTGCCAGCAGCTCCCGAGAGGGAGGTGAAGCTTTCTTT.

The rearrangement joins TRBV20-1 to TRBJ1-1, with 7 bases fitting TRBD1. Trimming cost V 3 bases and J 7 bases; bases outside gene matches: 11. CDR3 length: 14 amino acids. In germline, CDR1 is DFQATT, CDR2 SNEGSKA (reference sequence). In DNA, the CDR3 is TGCAGTGCTAGTTTTGGGCAGGGGGTTAATGAAGCTTTCTTT. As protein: CSASFGQGVNEAFF.

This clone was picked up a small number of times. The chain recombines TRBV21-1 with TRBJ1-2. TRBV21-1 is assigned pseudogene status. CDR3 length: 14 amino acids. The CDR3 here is CASSTGHEGYGYTF. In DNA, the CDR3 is TGTGCCAGCAGCACCGGGCACGAGGGCTATGGCTACACCTTC.

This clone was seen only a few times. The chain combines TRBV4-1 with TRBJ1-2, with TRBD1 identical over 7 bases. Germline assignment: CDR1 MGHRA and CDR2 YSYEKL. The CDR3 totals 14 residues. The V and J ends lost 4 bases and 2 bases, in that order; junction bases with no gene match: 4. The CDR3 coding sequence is TGCGCCAGCAGCCTTAGACAGGGCAACTATGGCTACACCTTC. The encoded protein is CASSLRQGNYGYTF.